This is a list of T cell receptor beta chains from one sample in a study of T cells after posttransplantation cyclophosphamide. Method: immunoSEQ multiplex PCR; TCRdb's copy keeps in-frame clones and lacks some. The top ten clones hold roughly 0.25% of a sample with more than 30,000 clones, around nine tenths of them seen once. Sequencing was done on a sample of naive CD4+ T cells sorted from PBMCs. These receptors came from a woman aged 55 to 70 in good health, CMV-negative, and a related stem cell transplant donor. Each CDR3 is given with its conserved first and last residue. D genes are given only for firm matches. A clone size is listed for some rows: how often the clone was seen (once, few, many), or a class if it is expanded.

v_gene	j_gene	d_gene	abundance	CDR3aa	CDR3nt
TRBV4-2	TRBJ2-3	TRBD2	-	CASSHQASGFAPTSTDTQYF	TGTGCCAGCAGCCACCAAGCTAGCGGTTTTGCACCTACTAGCACAGATACGCAGTATTTT
TRBV29-1	TRBJ2-3	-	-	CSVEKAGSTDTQYF	TGCAGCGTTGAAAAGGCGGGCAGCACAGATACGCAGTATTTT
TRBV6-4	TRBJ2-1	TRBD2	-	CASSGRGGAMRNEQFF	TGTGCCAGCAGTGGCCGCGGGGGGGCAATGAGGAATGAGCAGTTCTTC
TRBV2	TRBJ2-5	-	-	CASSGERAPQETQYF	TGTGCCAGCAGTGGGGAGCGGGCCCCCCAAGAGACCCAGTACTTC
TRBV7-9	TRBJ2-3	TRBD2	-	CASSFTSGGPDTQYF	TGTGCCAGCAGCTTCACTAGCGGGGGGCCGGATACGCAGTATTTT
TRBV18	TRBJ1-1	-	-	CASSQGQGGTEAFF	TGTGCCAGCTCACAAGGTCAGGGAGGCACTGAAGCTTTCTTT
TRBV27	TRBJ1-5	TRBD1	-	CASAGTVSNQPQHF	TGTGCCAGTGCCGGGACAGTGAGCAATCAGCCCCAGCATTTT
TRBV4-2	TRBJ1-2	TRBD1	-	CASSREIRGNYGYTF	TGTGCCAGCAGCCGAGAAATCAGGGGGAACTATGGCTACACCTTC
TRBV18	TRBJ2-7	TRBD1	-	CASSRDRGSYEQYF	TGTGCCAGCTCACGGGACAGGGGTTCCTACGAGCAGTACTTC
TRBV25-1	TRBJ2-7	TRBD2	-	CASSETGTSGEQYF	TGTGCCAGCAGTGAAACCGGGACTAGTGGCGAGCAGTACTTC
TRBV7-3	TRBJ2-1	TRBD2	-	CASSTSGTSGEQFF	TGTGCCAGCAGCACGTCCGGGACTAGCGGTGAGCAGTTCTTC
TRBV6-5	TRBJ2-6	-	-	CASSYWSGGGANVLTF	TGTGCCAGCAGTTACTGGTCAGGTGGCGGGGCCAACGTCCTGACTTTC
TRBV4-1	TRBJ2-7	-	-	CASSQEARRGEQYF	TGCGCCAGCAGCCAAGAGGCGCGGAGGGGCGAGCAGTACTTC
TRBV5-1	TRBJ2-7	TRBD2	-	CASSLSGLAGRESQYF	TGCGCCAGCAGCTTGTCAGGACTAGCGGGGCGAGAGAGCCAGTACTTC
TRBV10-3	TRBJ1-1	-	-	CAISEQGPNTEAFF	TGTGCCATCAGTGAGCAGGGTCCGAACACTGAAGCTTTCTTT
TRBV9	TRBJ1-2	TRBD1	-	CASSPEGQGDYGYTF	TGTGCCAGCAGCCCAGAGGGACAGGGGGACTATGGCTACACCTTC
TRBV21-1	TRBJ1-2	-	once	CASSRRSTIYGYTF	TGTGCCAGCAGCAGAAGAAGTACAATCTATGGCTACACCTTC
TRBV7-9	TRBJ1-2	TRBD1	-	CASSLALAGGNGYTF	TGTGCCAGCAGCCTAGCCCTCGCAGGGGGCAATGGCTACACCTTC
TRBV7-2	TRBJ2-3	TRBD2	-	CASSPGTSGGTDTQYF	TGTGCCAGCAGCCCCGGGACTAGCGGGGGAACAGATACGCAGTATTTT
TRBV7-8	TRBJ1-5	-	-	CASSLGRGSNQPQHF	TGTGCCAGCAGCTTGGGACGGGGGAGCAATCAGCCCCAGCATTTT
TRBV6-1	TRBJ1-1	-	-	CASSGRGAETEAFF	TGTGCCAGCAGTGGTCGGGGGGCGGAGACTGAAGCTTTCTTT
TRBV5-1	TRBJ2-1	TRBD1	-	CATSTGTGGLEQFF	TGCGCCACCTCAACCGGGACAGGGGGCCTTGAGCAGTTCTTC
TRBV7-7	TRBJ2-5	TRBD1	-	CASSLAGTGEGTQYF	TGTGCCAGCAGCTTAGCCGGGACAGGGGAGGGGACCCAGTACTTC
TRBV18	TRBJ1-1	TRBD1	-	CASSLAGQMNTEAFF	TGTGCCAGCTCTTTAGCGGGACAGATGAACACTGAAGCTTTCTTT
TRBV27	TRBJ2-7	TRBD2	once	CASSRGTSGGEQYF	TGTGCCAGCAGTCGAGGGACTAGCGGGGGCGAGCAGTACTTC
TRBV4-1	TRBJ2-7	-	-	CASSQEGRAYEQYF	TGCGCCAGCAGCCAAGAGGGCAGAGCTTACGAGCAGTACTTC
TRBV19	TRBJ1-3	-	-	CASSRGALSGNTIYF	TGTGCCAGTAGCCGGGGAGCTCTCTCTGGAAACACCATATATTTT
TRBV4-1	TRBJ2-2	-	-	CASSQVSRDTGELFF	TGCGCCAGCAGCCAAGTATCGAGGGACACCGGGGAGCTGTTTTTT
TRBV6-5	TRBJ1-3	-	-	CASSSPGNTIYF	TGTGCCAGCAGCAGTCCTGGAAACACCATATATTTT
TRBV18	TRBJ1-1	-	few	CASSPLSGSAFF	TGTGCCAGCTCACCACTGTCGGGGTCTGCTTTCTTT
TRBV27	TRBJ2-7	-	-	CASSPQGVGQYF	TGTGCCAGCAGCCCCCAGGGTGTTGGGCAGTACTTC
TRBV7-8	TRBJ1-5	-	-	CASSLARRGRDVNQPQHF	TGTGCCAGCAGCTTAGCCAGGCGGGGGCGAGATGTTAATCAGCCCCAGCATTTT
TRBV7-6	TRBJ2-5	TRBD2	-	CASSLISGGETQYF	TGTGCCAGCAGCTTGATTAGCGGGGGTGAGACCCAGTACTTC
TRBV29-1	TRBJ1-4	-	-	CSVVSGVLDEKLFF	TGCAGCGTTGTATCCGGGGTTCTCGATGAAAAACTGTTTTTT
TRBV15	TRBJ2-1	TRBD2	once	CATSSGTTRGVEQFF	TGTGCCACCAGCAGTGGGACTACCCGGGGGGTTGAGCAGTTCTTC
TRBV28	TRBJ1-2	TRBD1	-	CASRTGSLGYGYTF	TGTGCCAGCCGGACAGGGTCCTTAGGGTATGGCTACACCTTC
TRBV6-5	TRBJ2-2	TRBD1	-	CASRGTDTGELFF	TGTGCCAGCAGGGGGACAGACACCGGGGAGCTGTTTTTT
TRBV28	TRBJ2-1	TRBD1	-	CATDRGYNEQFF	TGTGCCACGGACAGGGGGTACAATGAGCAGTTCTTC
TRBV5-4	TRBJ2-3	TRBD1	-	CASSVPGGRGDTQYF	TGTGCCAGCAGCGTTCCAGGGGGCCGTGGCGATACGCAGTATTTT
TRBV9	TRBJ1-4	-	-	CASSGPSGANEKLFF	TGTGCCAGCAGCGGCCCTTCCGGGGCTAATGAAAAACTGTTTTTT
TRBV29-1	TRBJ1-4	-	-	CSVRTDPATNEKLFF	TGCAGCGTCCGGACAGATCCCGCAACTAATGAAAAACTGTTTTTT
TRBV19	TRBJ2-3	-	once	CASSTGLVHTDTQYF	TGTGCCAGTAGCACGGGACTTGTACACACAGATACGCAGTATTTT
TRBV7-8	TRBJ2-2	-	few	CASSFLAQTNTGELFF	TGTGCCAGCAGCTTCTTAGCCCAGACGAACACCGGGGAGCTGTTTTTT
TRBV9	TRBJ1-3	TRBD1	-	CASSFPRGQESSGNTIYF	TGTGCCAGCAGCTTCCCTCGGGGACAGGAGTCCTCTGGAAACACCATATATTTT
TRBV7-3	TRBJ2-1	TRBD1	-	CASSPGTGGNNEQFF	TGTGCCAGCAGCCCCGGGACAGGAGGAAACAATGAGCAGTTCTTC
TRBV10-3	TRBJ1-1	TRBD1	-	CAISAPDRGSGTEAFF	TGTGCCATCAGTGCCCCGGACAGGGGATCCGGCACTGAAGCTTTCTTT
TRBV7-2	TRBJ1-4	TRBD1	-	CASSPQGGFNEKLFF	TGTGCCAGCAGCCCCCAAGGGGGCTTTAATGAAAAACTGTTTTTT
TRBV9	TRBJ2-1	-	-	CASGSSYNEQFF	TGTGCCAGCGGCAGCTCCTACAATGAGCAGTTCTTC
TRBV5-1	TRBJ1-4	-	-	CASSPGGTTNEKLFF	TGCGCCAGCAGCCCGGGAGGGACAACTAATGAAAAACTGTTTTTT
TRBV5-1	TRBJ2-3	-	-	CASSLGIADTDTQYF	TGCGCCAGCAGCTTGGGGATAGCGGACACAGATACGCAGTATTTT
TRBV18	TRBJ1-1	TRBD1	-	CASSPQQGAGYEAFF	TGTGCCAGCTCACCACAACAGGGGGCAGGGTATGAAGCTTTCTTT
TRBV27	TRBJ1-1	TRBD1	-	CASRDRLNTEAFF	TGTGCCAGTCGGGACAGGTTGAACACTGAAGCTTTCTTT
TRBV7-9	TRBJ1-2	-	-	CASSSAWGDGYTF	TGTGCCAGCAGTTCCGCCTGGGGGGACGGCTACACCTTC
TRBV5-1	TRBJ2-2	-	few	CASSKDMATGELFF	TGCGCCAGCAGCAAGGACATGGCCACCGGGGAGCTGTTTTTT